This passage covers 6 T cell receptor beta chains from one sample sequenced in a study of early T cells in non-severe SARS-CoV-2 infection. TCRdb re-called the 5' RACE reads with MiXCR, one entry per CDR3 protein. The sample carries 28,000 or so distinct CDR3 sequences, around 7% recorded once. The sequenced material came from whole blood. These TCRs come from an adult who was a healthcare worker with PCR-confirmed SARS-CoV-2 infection or an uninfected control (not recorded which).

This chain links TRBV20-1 with TRBJ2-7, with 11 bases fitting TRBD1. V dropped 6 bases and J dropped 3; count of bases not matched to a gene: 4. CDR1 and CDR2 (germline): DFQATT, SNEGSKA (reference sequence). The CDR3 is made up of 13 amino acids. DNA for the CDR3: TGCAGTGCACCGGGACAGGGGGTCTACGAGCAGTACTTC. It translates to CSAPGQGVYEQYF.

This clonotype was found many times. V and J are TRBV7-2 and TRBJ2-7, with no clear D. The CDR3 totals 14 residues. CDR1 is SGHTA, CDR2 FQGNSA, per germline. V was pared by 3 bases and J by 2 bases, with 11 bases between. DNA of the CDR3: TGTGCCAGCAGCTTGGCCCTGCATCCCTACGAGCAGTACTTC. Its translation is CASSLALHPYEQYF.

In its sample, this clonotype was seen many times. This rearrangement joins TRBV4-1 to TRBJ2-7; 10 bases match TRBD2. Trimming cost V 1 base and J 0 bases; bases outside gene matches: 0. CDR1 is MGHRA and CDR2 is YSYEKL in the germline V gene. The CDR3 totals 15 residues. CDR3 nucleotide sequence: TGCGCCAGCAGCCAAGGACTAGCGGGCTCCTACGAGCAGTACTTC. Protein: CASSQGLAGSYEQYF.

The table lists this clonotype with many counts. The rearrangement links TRBV20-1 to TRBJ2-3, with D possibly matching TRBD2 (7 bases). The CDR3 consists of 13 residues. Germline V gene data show CDR1 as DFQATT and CDR2 as SNEGSKA (reference sequence). V lost 3 bases to trimming and J lost 1 base, with 8 bases between them. This CDR3 reads CSASGGRTDTQYF. CDR3 DNA: TGCAGTGCTAGCGGGGGGCGCACAGATACGCAGTATTTT.

Ten or more counts support this clonotype. The chain joins TRBV2 to TRBJ2-1, with D perhaps TRBD1 (6 bases). Germline-derived CDR1 and CDR2 are SNHLY and FYNNEI. The CDR3 spans 18 residues. The V end was cut by 2 bases, the J end by 4 bases, with 21 bases between. CDR3 nucleotides: TGTGCCAGCAGTGAAATACAGGCTCGGGACACGGGATACAATGAGCAGTTCTTC. Its protein is CASSEIQARDTGYNEQFF.

The chain joins TRBV5-1 to TRBJ2-2; 12 bases map to TRBD1. The CDR3 covers 16 residues. The trim removed 4 bases at V and 7 bases at J, leaving 8 bases unmatched. Germline assignment: CDR1 SGHRS and CDR2 YFSETQ. The DNA for the CDR3 is TGCGCCAGCAGCCCCACCGGGACAGGGGGCCTCGGGGAGCTGTTTTTT. Translation gives CASSPTGTGGLGELFF.